These T cell receptor beta chains were read from a single sample in a study of technical replicates of blood from a handful of donors. Data came from immunoSEQ multiplex PCR; TCRdb stores just in-frame clones and leaves some out. Of some 74,000 clones listed, approximately 90% are singletons. Sequencing was done on a sample of T cells isolated from PBMCs. Receptors originate from a human donor in good health. CDR3s include the opening cysteine and the closing phenylalanine or tryptophan. Fields, in order: J gene, clone size, D gene, V gene, CDR3 DNA, CDR3 protein. The D gene is left open where the match is weak. Where a row states a size, it is once, few, many or the class of an expanded clone; other rows omit it.

>TRBJ2-3|-|TRBD2|TRBV9
TGTGCCAGCAGCGCCCCCGGCGGGAGCTTGACAGATACGCAGTATTTT
CASSAPGGSLTDTQYF
>TRBJ2-7|-|TRBD1|TRBV2
TGTGCCATCCTAGATCCGGGACAGGGTGTCGACGAGCAGTACTTC
CAILDPGQGVDEQYF
>TRBJ2-4|-|TRBD1|TRBV18
TGTGCCAGCTCAGCTCAGGACAGGGCTTCCAAAAACATTCAGTACTTC
CASSAQDRASKNIQYF
>TRBJ2-1|few|TRBD1|TRBV7-3
TGTGCCAGCAGCTTAGGACAGGGGGGGGCCAATGAGCAGTTCTTC
CASSLGQGGANEQFF
>TRBJ1-1|-|-|TRBV27
TGTGCCAGCAGTTTACTTACAGGGAAGGTGGCTGAAGCTTTCTTT
CASSLLTGKVAEAFF
>TRBJ1-2|-|TRBD1|TRBV9
TGTGCCAGCAGCGTAGACCGGACAGGGCCGCGCTATGGCTACACCTTC
CASSVDRTGPRYGYTF
>TRBJ1-2|-|-|TRBV25-1
TGTGCCAGCAGTAGGGGTCAGGGCGACTATGGCTACACCTTC
CASSRGQGDYGYTF
>TRBJ2-7|once|TRBD1|TRBV5-4
TGTGCCAGCAGCTTGGACAGGGGGTCCTACGAGCAGTACTTC
CASSLDRGSYEQYF
>TRBJ2-2|-|TRBD2|TRBV9
TGTGCCAGCAGCCCTCTAGCGGCCCCCCGTTATACCGGGGAGCTGTTTTTT
CASSPLAAPRYTGELFF
>TRBJ2-2|-|TRBD2|TRBV4-3
TGCGCCAGCAGCCAAAGACTAGCGGGAAACACCGGGGAGCTGTTTTTT
CASSQRLAGNTGELFF
>TRBJ2-1|-|-|TRBV5-4
TGTGCCAGCAGCTTGGGGGGGCGGGCTAACAATGAGCAGTTCTTC
CASSLGGRANNEQFF
>TRBJ2-3|-|TRBD2|TRBV25-1
TGTGCCAGCAGTGCTGCCGGGACTAGCGGGAGCACAGATACGCAGTATTTT
CASSAAGTSGSTDTQYF
>TRBJ2-3|-|-|TRBV11-2
TGTGCCAGCAGCTTACGGGGGACTAGCACAGATACGCAGTATTTT
CASSLRGTSTDTQYF
>TRBJ1-2|-|-|TRBV5-8
TGTGCCAGCAGCTTGGTCCAGGGGCGGTGGTATGGCTACACCTTC
CASSLVQGRWYGYTF
>TRBJ2-5|-|TRBD2|TRBV29-1
TGCAGCGTTAATGCGGGACTAGCGGGAGCTTCAGAGACCCAGTACTTC
CSVNAGLAGASETQYF
>TRBJ1-2|-|TRBD1|TRBV6-1
TGTGCCAGCAGTGCTGGGACAGGGGGATATGGCTACACCTTC
CASSAGTGGYGYTF
>TRBJ2-3|-|TRBD1|TRBV28
TGTGCCAGCAGTTTTCCCAGGGCCATGACAGGGGGTGACACAGATACGCAGTATTTT
CASSFPRAMTGGDTDTQYF
>TRBJ1-1|few|-|TRBV13
TGTGCCAGCAGCTTACCCCAGACAGGCCCTGAAGCTTTCTTT
CASSLPQTGPEAFF
>TRBJ1-5|few|TRBD1|TRBV14
TGTGCCAGCAGCCAAGCCGGACAGGGGAATCAGCCCCAGCATTTT
CASSQAGQGNQPQHF
>TRBJ2-1|-|-|TRBV7-9
TGTGCCAGCGGCCTGGGCCAGCCGAACAATGAGCAGTTCTTC
CASGLGQPNNEQFF
>TRBJ2-7|-|TRBD2|TRBV5-4
TGTGCCAGCAGCCCACTAGCGGATTCCTACGAGCAGTACTTC
CASSPLADSYEQYF
>TRBJ1-1|-|TRBD1|TRBV10-1
TGCGCCAGCCCAGACAGGGGGCTTCGGAGGACTGAAGCTTTCTTT
CASPDRGLRRTEAFF
>TRBJ2-1|-|-|TRBV28
TGTGCCAGCAGTTTAACGGAGGCACGGTACAATGAGCAGTTCTTC
CASSLTEARYNEQFF
>TRBJ1-1|few|TRBD1|TRBV29-1
TGCAGCGTTGAAAAGGACAGGTTCCTGAACACTGAAGCTTTCTTT
CSVEKDRFLNTEAFF
>TRBJ2-7|-|-|TRBV27
TGTGCCAGCAGTCCCGCCTTGGGGGGCTACGAGCAGTACTTC
CASSPALGGYEQYF
>TRBJ1-4|-|TRBD1|TRBV18
TGTGCCAGCTCACTAACCGGGACAGGGACTTCGGCTAATGAAAAACTGTTTTTT
CASSLTGTGTSANEKLFF
>TRBJ1-5|-|-|TRBV28
TGTGCCAGCAGTTCCCCTACTCAGCCCCAGCATTTT
CASSSPTQPQHF
>TRBJ1-4|-|-|TRBV6-6
TGTGCCACCGGGAGGGGGAAACTGTTTTTT
CATGRGKLFF
>TRBJ2-1|-|TRBD2|TRBV18
TGTGCCAGCTCACCCGGGACTAGCGGCTACAATGAGCAGTTCTTC
CASSPGTSGYNEQFF
>TRBJ2-3|once|TRBD2|TRBV30
TGTGCCTGGAGTGTACCCTCGGTTACTAGCGGGAGCACAGATACGCAGTATTTT
CAWSVPSVTSGSTDTQYF
>TRBJ2-3|-|-|TRBV9
TGTGCCAGCAGCGTACAGAAGAGCACAGATACGCAGTATTTT
CASSVQKSTDTQYF
>TRBJ1-2|-|-|TRBV7-9
TGTGCCAGCAGCTTAACCCCTGGACAGATCTATGGCTACACCTTC
CASSLTPGQIYGYTF
>TRBJ2-3|-|-|TRBV10-3
TGTGCCATCAGTGAAGGAGCTAGCACAGATACGCAGTATTTT
CAISEGASTDTQYF
>TRBJ1-5|-|-|TRBV7-2
TGTGCCAGCAGCTTAGGGGGAGTCGGGGTTCAGCCCCAGCATTTT
CASSLGGVGVQPQHF
>TRBJ1-2|-|-|TRBV27
TGTGCCAGCAGGGACATCTCGACATATGGCTACACCTTC
CASRDISTYGYTF
>TRBJ2-1|-|TRBD1|TRBV5-4
TGTGCCAGCAGCCCGGGACAGGGCCCCTACAATGAGCAGTTCTTC
CASSPGQGPYNEQFF
>TRBJ2-7|-|TRBD1|TRBV27
TGTGCCAGCAGTTCCCCCGGGACAGGGGGGTCTCCTTACGAGCAGTACTTC
CASSSPGTGGSPYEQYF
>TRBJ2-3|once|TRBD2|TRBV30
TGTGCCTGGAGAGAGCGGGAGTTAGATACGCAGTATTTT
CAWRERELDTQYF
>TRBJ2-7|once|TRBD1|TRBV27
TGTGCCAGCAGTTTAGGGACAGGGGGTTCCTACGAGCAGTACTTC
CASSLGTGGSYEQYF
>TRBJ2-4|-|-|TRBV28
TGTGCCAGCAGTTTTCCCGGGGGTGCCAAAAACATTCAGTACTTC
CASSFPGGAKNIQYF
>TRBJ2-7|-|-|TRBV27
TGTGCCAGCAGAGCCGGGACTCTAAGCTCCTACGAGCAGTACTTC
CASRAGTLSSYEQYF
>TRBJ2-5|-|TRBD1|TRBV9
TGTGCCAGCAGCGTAGGGGACAGGGGGAACCAAGAGACCCAGTACTTC
CASSVGDRGNQETQYF
>TRBJ1-2|-|-|TRBV6-5
TGTGCCAGCGGCGCGGTTTCGGGCTATGGCTACACCTTC
CASGAVSGYGYTF
>TRBJ1-1|-|-|TRBV19
TGTGCCAGTAGTATTCACAGGGAGATGAACACTGAAGCTTTCTTT
CASSIHREMNTEAFF
>TRBJ1-1|-|-|TRBV7-9
TGTGCCAGCAGTCGCTCGGGGGGCACTGAAGCTTTCTTT
CASSRSGGTEAFF
>TRBJ2-1|once|-|TRBV2
TGTGCCAGCAATCTTCACCCGGGTGAGCAGTTCTTC
CASNLHPGEQFF
>TRBJ2-1|few|-|TRBV5-4
TGTGCCAGCAGCTTGGGTGGGACACTCAATGAGCAGTTCTTC
CASSLGGTLNEQFF
>TRBJ1-1|-|TRBD1|TRBV4-1
TGCGCCAGCAGCCAACAGCCGGGACAGTTGAACACTGAAGCTTTCTTT
CASSQQPGQLNTEAFF
>TRBJ1-1|-|-|TRBV4-1
TGCGCCAGCCACACAGGGTGGGTTTTGGACAGCTTGAACACTGAAGCTTTCTTT
CASHTGWVLDSLNTEAFF
>TRBJ1-2|-|-|TRBV30
TGTGCCTGGAGTAGGAGGGGCTATGATGGCTACACCTTC
CAWSRRGYDGYTF
>TRBJ2-1|once|TRBD2|TRBV29-1
TGCAGCGTTGAGGCGGGAGTTGCTTACAATGAGCAGTTCTTC
CSVEAGVAYNEQFF
>TRBJ2-1|-|-|TRBV5-6
TGTGCCAGCAGCTTGACTTGGTTTGAGCAGTTCTTC
CASSLTWFEQFF